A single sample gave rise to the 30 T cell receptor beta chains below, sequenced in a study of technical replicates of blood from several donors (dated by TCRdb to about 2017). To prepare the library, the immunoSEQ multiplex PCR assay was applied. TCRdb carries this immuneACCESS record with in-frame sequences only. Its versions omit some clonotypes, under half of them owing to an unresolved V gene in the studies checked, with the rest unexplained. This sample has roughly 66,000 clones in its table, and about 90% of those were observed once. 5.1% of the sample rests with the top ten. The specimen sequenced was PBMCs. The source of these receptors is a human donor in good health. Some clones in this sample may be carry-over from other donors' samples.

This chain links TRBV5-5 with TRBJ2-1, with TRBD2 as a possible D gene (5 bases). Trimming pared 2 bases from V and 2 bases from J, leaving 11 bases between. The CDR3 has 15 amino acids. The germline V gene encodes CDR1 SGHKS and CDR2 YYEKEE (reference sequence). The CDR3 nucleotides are TGTGCCAGCAGCTTTATTTCGGGGACCTACAATGAGCAGTTCTTC. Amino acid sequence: CASSFISGTYNEQFF.

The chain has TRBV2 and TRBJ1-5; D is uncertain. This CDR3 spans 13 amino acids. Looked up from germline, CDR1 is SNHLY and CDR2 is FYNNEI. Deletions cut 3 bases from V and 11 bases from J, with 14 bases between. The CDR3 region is CASSESRSGAQHF. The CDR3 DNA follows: TGTGCCAGCAGTGAGTCACGTTCTGGAGCCCAGCATTTT.

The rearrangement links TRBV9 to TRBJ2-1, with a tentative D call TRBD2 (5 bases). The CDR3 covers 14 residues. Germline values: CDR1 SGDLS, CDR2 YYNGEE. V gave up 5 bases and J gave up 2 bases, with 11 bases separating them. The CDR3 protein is CASRASGTYNEQFF. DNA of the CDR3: TGTGCCAGCAGAGCGAGCGGTACCTACAATGAGCAGTTCTTC. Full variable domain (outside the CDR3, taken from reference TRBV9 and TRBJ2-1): DSGVTQTPKHLITATGQRVTLRCSPRSGDLSVYWYQQSLDQGLQFLIQYYNGEERAKGNILERFSAQQFPDLHSELNLSSLELGDSALYFCASRASGTYNEQFFGPGTRLTVL.

CDR3 nucleotides: TGTGCCAGCAGCCAAGGGACAGGGACTTCCTACGAGCAGTACTTC. Translated, it gives CASSQGTGTSYEQYF. The chain carries TRBV4-2 and TRBJ2-7; 8 positions agree with TRBD1. This CDR3 comprises 15 residues. The germline gives CDR1 LGHNA, CDR2 YNFKEQ. Germline trimming cut 1 base from V and 1 base from J; bases unmatched to any gene: 3.

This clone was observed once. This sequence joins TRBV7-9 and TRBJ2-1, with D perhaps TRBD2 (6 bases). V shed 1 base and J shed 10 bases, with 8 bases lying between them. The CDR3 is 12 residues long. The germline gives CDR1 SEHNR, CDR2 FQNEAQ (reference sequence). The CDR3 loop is CASSLGAGEQFF. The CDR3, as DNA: TGTGCCAGCAGCTTAGGGGCGGGGGAGCAGTTCTTC.

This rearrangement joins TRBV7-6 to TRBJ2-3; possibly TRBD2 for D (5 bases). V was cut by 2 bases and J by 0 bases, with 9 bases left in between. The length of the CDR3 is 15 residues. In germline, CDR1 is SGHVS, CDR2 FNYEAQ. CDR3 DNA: TGTGCCAGCAGCTTACGAGCGGCTAGCACAGATACGCAGTATTTT. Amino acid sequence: CASSLRAASTDTQYF.

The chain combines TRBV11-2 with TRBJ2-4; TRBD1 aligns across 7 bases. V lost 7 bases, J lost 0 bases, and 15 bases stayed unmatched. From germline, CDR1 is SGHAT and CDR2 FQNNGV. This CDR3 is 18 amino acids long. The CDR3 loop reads CASTSPTRQGLAKNIQYF. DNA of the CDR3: TGTGCCAGCACCTCTCCTACGAGACAGGGATTAGCCAAAAACATTCAGTACTTC.

The CDR3 loop is CAISGAWTDYGYTF. In nucleotides, the CDR3 is TGTGCCATCAGTGGTGCGTGGACAGACTATGGCTACACCTTC. V gene TRBV10-3 combines with J gene TRBJ1-2; possible D gene TRBD1, 6 bases. In germline, CDR1 is ENHRY, CDR2 SYGVKD. CDR3 length: 14 amino acids. Trimming removed 4 bases from V and 3 bases from J, with 12 bases in between.

In nucleotides, the CDR3 is TGTGCCAGCAGTTACTCTACTAGTTCAGATACGCAGTATTTT. It codes for CASSYSTSSDTQYF. The chain recombines TRBV6-5 with TRBJ2-3; a weak D match, TRBD2 (5 bases). Germline CDR1 is MNHEY and CDR2 is SVGAGI. V shed 0 bases and J shed 4 bases, with 8 bases lying between them. This CDR3 region has 14 residues.

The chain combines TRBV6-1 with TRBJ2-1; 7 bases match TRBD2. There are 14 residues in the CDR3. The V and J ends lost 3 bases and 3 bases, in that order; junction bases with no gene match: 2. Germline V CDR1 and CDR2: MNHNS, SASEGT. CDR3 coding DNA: TGTGCCAGCAGTGAGAGCGGGGTCTACAATGAGCAGTTCTTC. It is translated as CASSESGVYNEQFF.

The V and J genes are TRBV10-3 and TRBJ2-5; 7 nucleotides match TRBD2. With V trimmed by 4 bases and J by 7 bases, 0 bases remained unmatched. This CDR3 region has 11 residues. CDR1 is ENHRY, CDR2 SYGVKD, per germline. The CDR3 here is CAISGGGTQYF. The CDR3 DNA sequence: TGTGCCATCAGTGGCGGGGGGACCCAGTACTTC.

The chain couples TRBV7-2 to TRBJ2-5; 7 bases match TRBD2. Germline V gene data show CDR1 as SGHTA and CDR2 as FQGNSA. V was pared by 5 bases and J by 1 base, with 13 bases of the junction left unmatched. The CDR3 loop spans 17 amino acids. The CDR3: CASSPNPWASGQETQYF. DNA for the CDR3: TGTGCCAGCAGCCCAAACCCCTGGGCTAGCGGCCAAGAGACCCAGTACTTC.

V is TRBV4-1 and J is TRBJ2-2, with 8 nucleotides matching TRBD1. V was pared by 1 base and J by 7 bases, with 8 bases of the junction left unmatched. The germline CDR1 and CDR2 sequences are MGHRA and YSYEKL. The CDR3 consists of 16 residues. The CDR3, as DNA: TGCGCCAGCAGCCAAGGACAGGGGATAAATCGCGGGGAGCTGTTTTTT. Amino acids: CASSQGQGINRGELFF.

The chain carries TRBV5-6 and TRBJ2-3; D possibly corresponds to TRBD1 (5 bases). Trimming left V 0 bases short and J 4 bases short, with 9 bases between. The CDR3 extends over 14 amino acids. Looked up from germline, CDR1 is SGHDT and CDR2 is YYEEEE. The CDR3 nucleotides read TGTGCCAGCAGCTTGGAACAGGTGGCAGATACGCAGTATTTT. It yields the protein CASSLEQVADTQYF.

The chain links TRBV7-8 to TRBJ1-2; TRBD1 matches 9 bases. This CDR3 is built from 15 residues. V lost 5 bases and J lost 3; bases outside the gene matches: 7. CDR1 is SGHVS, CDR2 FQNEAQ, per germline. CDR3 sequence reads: CASSPGTGIDYGYTF. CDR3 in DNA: TGTGCCAGCAGCCCCGGGACAGGGATTGACTATGGCTACACCTTC.

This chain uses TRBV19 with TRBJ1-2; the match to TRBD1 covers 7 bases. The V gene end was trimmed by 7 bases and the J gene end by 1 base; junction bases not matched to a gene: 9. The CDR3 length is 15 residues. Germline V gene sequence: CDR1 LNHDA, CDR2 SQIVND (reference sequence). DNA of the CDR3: TGTGCCAGTACCCCAACGGGACAGTATAACTATGGCTACACCTTC. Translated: CASTPTGQYNYGYTF.

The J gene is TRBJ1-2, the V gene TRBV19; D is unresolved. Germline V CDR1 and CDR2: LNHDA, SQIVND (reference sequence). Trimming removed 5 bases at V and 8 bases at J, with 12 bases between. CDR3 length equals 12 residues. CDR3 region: CASSPLPGGYTF. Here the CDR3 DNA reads TGTGCCAGTAGTCCTCTCCCCGGGGGCTACACCTTC.

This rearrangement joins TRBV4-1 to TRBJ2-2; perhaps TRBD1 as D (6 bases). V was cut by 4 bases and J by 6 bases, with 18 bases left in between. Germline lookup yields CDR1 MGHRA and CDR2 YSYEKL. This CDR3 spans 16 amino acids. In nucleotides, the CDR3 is TGCGCCAGCAGCCGGACAGTCATGGATTTCGCCGGGGAGCTGTTTTTT. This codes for CASSRTVMDFAGELFF.

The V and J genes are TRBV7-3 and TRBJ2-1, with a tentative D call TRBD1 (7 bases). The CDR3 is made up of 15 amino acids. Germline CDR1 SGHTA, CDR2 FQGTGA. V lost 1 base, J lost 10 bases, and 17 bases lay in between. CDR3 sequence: CASSLNPLQGGEQFF. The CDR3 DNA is TGTGCCAGCAGCTTAAACCCCCTTCAGGGGGGCGAGCAGTTCTTC.

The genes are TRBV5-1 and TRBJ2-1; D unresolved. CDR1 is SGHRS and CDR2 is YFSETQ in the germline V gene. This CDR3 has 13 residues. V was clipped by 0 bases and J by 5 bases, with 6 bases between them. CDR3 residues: CASSLDPDNEQFF. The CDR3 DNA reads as TGCGCCAGCAGCTTGGACCCAGACAATGAGCAGTTCTTC.

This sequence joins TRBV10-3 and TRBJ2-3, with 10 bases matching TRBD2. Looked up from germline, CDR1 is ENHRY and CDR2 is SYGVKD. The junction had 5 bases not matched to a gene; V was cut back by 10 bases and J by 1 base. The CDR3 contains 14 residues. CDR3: CATKREGRTDTQYF. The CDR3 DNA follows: TGTGCCACGAAGCGGGAGGGCCGCACAGATACGCAGTATTTT.

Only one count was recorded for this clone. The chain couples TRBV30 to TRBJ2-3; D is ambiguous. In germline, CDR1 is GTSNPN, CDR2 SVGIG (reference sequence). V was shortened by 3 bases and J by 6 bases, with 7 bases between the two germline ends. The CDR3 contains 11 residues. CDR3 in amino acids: CAWSPIDTQYF. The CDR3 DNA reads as TGTGCCTGGAGCCCTATCGATACGCAGTATTTT.

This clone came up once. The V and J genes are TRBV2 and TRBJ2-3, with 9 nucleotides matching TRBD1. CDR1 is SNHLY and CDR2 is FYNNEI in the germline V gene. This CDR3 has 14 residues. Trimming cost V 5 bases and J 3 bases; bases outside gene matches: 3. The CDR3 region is CASSNRGQTDTQYF. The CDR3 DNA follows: TGTGCCAGCAGTAACAGGGGGCAGACAGATACGCAGTATTTT. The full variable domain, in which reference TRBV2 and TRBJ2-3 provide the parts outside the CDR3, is EPEVTQTPSHQVTQMGQEVILRCVPISNHLYFYWYRQILGQKVEFLVSFYNNEISEKSEIFDDQFSVERPDGSNFTLKIRSTKLEDSAMYFCASSNRGQTDTQYFGPGTRLTVL.

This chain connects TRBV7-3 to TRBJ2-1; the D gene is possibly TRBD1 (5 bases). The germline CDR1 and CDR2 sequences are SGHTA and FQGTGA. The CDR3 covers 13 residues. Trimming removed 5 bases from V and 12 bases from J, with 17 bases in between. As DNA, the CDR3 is TGTGCCAGCAGCCCGACCCAGGGTAAGGGGCAGTTCTTC. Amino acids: CASSPTQGKGQFF.

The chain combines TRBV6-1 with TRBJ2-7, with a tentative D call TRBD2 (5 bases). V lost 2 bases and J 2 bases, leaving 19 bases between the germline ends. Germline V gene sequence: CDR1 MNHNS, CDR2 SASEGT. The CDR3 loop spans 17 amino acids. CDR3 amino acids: CASSESVVSGIPYEQYF. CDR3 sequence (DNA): TGTGCCAGCAGTGAAAGTGTAGTCAGCGGTATACCCTACGAGCAGTACTTC.

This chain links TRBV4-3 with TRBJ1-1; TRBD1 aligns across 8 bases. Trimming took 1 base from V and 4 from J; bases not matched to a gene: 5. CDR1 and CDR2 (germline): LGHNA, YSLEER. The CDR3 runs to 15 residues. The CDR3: CASSQAYRGATEAFF. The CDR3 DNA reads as TGCGCCAGCAGCCAAGCGTACAGGGGGGCCACTGAAGCTTTCTTT.

CDR3 sequence reads: CASGRTSGYQETQYF. The CDR3 DNA sequence: TGTGCCAGCGGGCGGACTAGCGGGTACCAAGAGACCCAGTACTTC. V and J are TRBV6-6 and TRBJ2-5; 11 nucleotides match TRBD2. J gave up 0 bases and V 8 bases, and 5 bases lay outside the gene matches. Germline V gene sequence: CDR1 MNHNY, CDR2 SVGAGI (reference sequence). This CDR3 region has 15 residues.

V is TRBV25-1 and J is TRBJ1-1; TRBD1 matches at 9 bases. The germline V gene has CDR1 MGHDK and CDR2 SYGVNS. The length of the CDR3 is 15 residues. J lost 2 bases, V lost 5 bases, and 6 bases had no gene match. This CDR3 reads CASSLNRGRNTEAFF. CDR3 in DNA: TGTGCCAGCAGTCTAAACAGGGGGCGAAACACTGAAGCTTTCTTT.

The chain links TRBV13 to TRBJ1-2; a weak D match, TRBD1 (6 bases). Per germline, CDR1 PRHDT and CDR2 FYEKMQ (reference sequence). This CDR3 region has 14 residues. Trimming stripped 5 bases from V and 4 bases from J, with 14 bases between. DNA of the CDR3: TGTGCCAGCAGCCGAGACCAGGGGAGCTATGGCTACACCTTC. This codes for CASSRDQGSYGYTF.

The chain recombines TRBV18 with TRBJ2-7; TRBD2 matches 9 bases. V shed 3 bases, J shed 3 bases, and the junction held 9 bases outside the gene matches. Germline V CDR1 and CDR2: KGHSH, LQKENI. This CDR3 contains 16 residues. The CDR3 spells CASSPLPGTSSYEQYF. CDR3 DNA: TGTGCCAGCTCACCCCTCCCCGGGACTAGCAGCTACGAGCAGTACTTC.